This T cell receptor (beta chain) was recorded in a study of T-cell reconstitution after alpha-beta-depleted transplantation in children (dated by TCRdb to the mid-2010s). About the investigation overall: T-cell immune reconstitution after TCRalphabeta/CD19-depleted allogeneic hematopoietic cell transplantation in children was quantitatively tracked in the study by means of TCR repertoire profiling. Overall study results and their limits: About two months after transplant, the apparently early recovery of alphabetaT-cell counts reportedly depended on just several hundred clones that had expanded rapidly and came from non-depleted graft cells. Over the following months the frequencies of hyperexpanded clones went down, and after one year T-cell counts and TCRbeta diversity were mostly credited to newly produced T cells. In some patients, high TCRbeta diversity at day 60 was attributed to recipient T cells and intrathymic progenitors that had survived conditioning.

The library came from PCR. The sequencer was an Illumina HiSeq 2500. Molecular barcoding was employed in the preparation of TCR libraries, with unique molecular identifiers being used to normalize TCRbeta repertoire quantification. Starting from the raw public reads, TCRdb applied fastp trimming at Q25, assembled clones with MiXCR and retained in-frame beta chains. Each CDR3 protein appears once, grouped with its most common genes and DNA. Here the sample has more than 200,000 distinct CDR3 sequences; roughly a quarter occur a single time. The ten top clones hold roughly 2.5% of the sample. In the paper's terms, the treatment or condition label means: allogeneic hematopoietic cell transplantation with graft depleted of TCRalphabeta T cells and CD19 B cells. TCRalphabeta/CD19-depleted allogeneic hematopoietic cell grafts were given to the transplant recipients, all of whom were children. The V end gives up 5 bases and the J end 6 bases, leaving 6 bases in the junction not matched to a gene. The germline V gene encodes CDR1 KGHDR and CDR2 SFDVKD. From cysteine to phenylalanine, the CDR3 is 16 amino acids long. Only the CDR3 DNA stays, 48 bases, in frame from base 1.

Comment on this clonotype: Its recognized antigen is unknown. No much larger clone exists at a distance of one base, and base qualities are not known.

The sequenced sample was PBMCs, obtained before TCRalphabeta/CD19-depleted stem cell transplant. Recombination connected TRBV24-1 to TRBJ2-1; the central 13 bases match TRBD2. This receptor was obtained from a girl aged 2 to 9 with Fanconi anemia, due to receive a stem cell transplant. The DNA sequence is given as TGTGCCACCAGTGGAGCGGGACTAGCGGGGCCCAATGAGCAGTTCTTC. It encodes CATSGAGLAGPNEQFF.